This T cell receptor (beta chain) is drawn from a study of OX40 agonist ivuxolimab in advanced cancers. Patients were excluded for autoimmune disease history or systemic immunosuppression. The assay was immunoSEQ multiplex PCR, and TCRdb's table has in-frame clones only and misses some. The data show almost 85,000 clones, 80% to 90% seen once. A word on this clone: A read error may account for a junction end that differs from germline.

Sequences were derived from CD4+ or CD8+ T cells sorted from blood, sampled in a trial of the OX40 agonist ivuxolimab. This clonotype was sampled from an adult with an advanced solid tumor such as melanoma, head and neck, liver or kidney cancer.

The CDR3: CASSQGSKQPQHF. DNA for the CDR3: TGTGCCAGCTCACAAGGGAGCAAACAGCCCCAGCATTTT. The chain carries TRBV18 and TRBJ1-5; D is uncertain. This CDR3 contains 13 residues. The germline gives CDR1 KGHSH, CDR2 LQKENI.